The 21 T cell receptor beta chains in this list originate from one sample, sequenced in a study of response to subunit inactivated influenza vaccine. TCRdb fed the RT-PCR reads into MiXCR, producing one record per CDR3 protein. This sample has about 650,000 distinct CDR3 sequences, with around 15% found just once. Source: PBMCs from blood, taken roughly 15 days before vaccination. These receptors were collected from a man aged 45 to 65 who received an inactivated influenza vaccine.

The table lists this clonotype with a few counts. The chain combines TRBV2 with TRBJ1-5; D ambiguous. This CDR3 is built from 15 residues. V was cut by 4 bases and J by 3 bases, with 13 bases left in between. Per germline, CDR1 SNHLY and CDR2 FYNNEI. The CDR3 bases are TGTGCCAGCAGTGGCAGTTTAGGCCCCAATCAGCCCCAGCATTTT. The encoded protein is CASSGSLGPNQPQHF.

V gene TRBV20-1 combines with J gene TRBJ2-7, with D perhaps assigned TRBD1 or TRBD2 (5 bases each). The germline V and J ends were trimmed by 3 bases and 8 bases, with 14 bases remaining between them. The germline V gene encodes CDR1 DFQATT and CDR2 SNEGSKA (reference sequence). This CDR3 has 12 residues. In DNA, the CDR3 is TGCAGTGCTAGTTACGGGGCTGATCAGCAGTACTTC. It is translated as CSASYGADQQYF.

This clonotype appeared a few times. This sequence joins TRBV14 and TRBJ1-2; D remains unclear. This CDR3 comprises 13 residues. CDR1 is SGHDN and CDR2 is FVKESK in the germline V gene. Trimming took off 1 base at V and 8 bases at J, with 11 bases between the two ends. CDR3 DNA: TGTGCCAGCAGCCAAGTTTTGCGTGGAGGCTACACCTTC. Translation: CASSQVLRGGYTF.

This clonotype has ten or more counts. The CDR3 sequence: CASSQDRGHYNEQFF. For the CDR3, the DNA is TGCGCCAGCAGCCAAGACCGGGGACACTACAATGAGCAGTTCTTC. The chain links TRBV4-3 to TRBJ2-1; tentatively, D is TRBD1 (6 bases). The V end was cut by 0 bases, the J end by 3 bases, with 9 bases between. The CDR3 runs to 15 residues. The germline CDR1 and CDR2 sequences are LGHNA and YSLEER.

The sample holds a few counts of this clonotype. The chain combines TRBV2 with TRBJ2-3, with unresolved D. The CDR3 totals 14 residues. Trimming pared 5 bases from V and 4 bases from J, leaving 13 bases between. The germline CDR1 and CDR2 sequences are SNHLY and FYNNEI. CDR3 in amino acids: CASSLTAGADTQYF. The DNA of the CDR3 is TGTGCCAGCAGTTTAACAGCTGGCGCAGATACGCAGTATTTT.

At least ten counts were recorded for this clonotype. The chain recombines TRBV11-1 with TRBJ1-2; TRBD1 might be the D (6 bases). V lost 8 bases and J lost 5, with 15 bases in between. The CDR3 sequence is 13 residues long. The germline V gene has CDR1 SGHAT and CDR2 FQDESV (reference sequence). The CDR3 bases are TGTGCCAGCGCCACAAACAGGGAGTATGGCTACACCTTC. As protein: CASATNREYGYTF.

The chain recombines TRBV3-1 with TRBJ2-7; TRBD2 matches at 7 bases. This CDR3 has 16 residues. The germline gives CDR1 LGHDT, CDR2 YNNKEL (reference sequence). J lost 2 bases, V lost 3 bases, and 10 bases had no gene match. In nucleotides, the CDR3 is TGTGCCAGCAGCCATGTGGGCGGGAGCGTGGCCTACGAGCAGTACTTC. It translates to CASSHVGGSVAYEQYF.

This clonotype was recorded a few times. This chain links TRBV6-5 with TRBJ2-1; D is unresolved. Germline lookup yields CDR1 MNHEY and CDR2 SVGAGI. The V and J ends lost 0 bases and 5 bases respectively, with 5 bases between them. The CDR3 length is 13 residues. Here the CDR3 reads CASSYSRHNEQFF. The CDR3 nucleotides read TGTGCCAGCAGTTACTCCAGACACAATGAGCAGTTCTTC.

The table lists this clonotype with many counts. The chain recombines TRBV24-1 with TRBJ2-1, with D hard to call. V was clipped by 1 base and J by 8 bases, with 8 bases between them. CDR3 length: 13 amino acids. Germline lookup yields CDR1 KGHDR and CDR2 SFDVKD. This chain's CDR3 is CATSDFQADEQFF. For the CDR3, the DNA is TGTGCCACCAGTGATTTTCAAGCCGATGAGCAGTTCTTC.

The genes are TRBV24-1 and TRBJ2-3, with 15 bases fitting TRBD2. The V and J ends lost 4 bases and 6 bases, in that order; junction bases with no gene match: 7. The CDR3 contains 17 residues. Per the germline V gene, CDR1 is KGHDR and CDR2 is SFDVKD. The CDR3 DNA sequence: TGTGCCACCAGTGACTCGGGACTAGCGGGAGGACTGGATACGCAGTATTTT. It encodes CATSDSGLAGGLDTQYF.

In its sample, this clonotype was seen a few times. The chain has TRBV11-1 and TRBJ2-1; 16 bases line up with TRBD2. The CDR3 sequence is 20 residues long. The J segment lost 8 bases and the V segment lost 5 bases, leaving 18 bases of the junction unmatched. From germline, CDR1 is SGHAT and CDR2 FQDESV (reference sequence). CDR3 sequence (DNA): TGTGCCAGCAGCCAAACCCCAACGCTGGGACTAGCGGGGGGGGATGATGAGCAGTTCTTC. Residues: CASSQTPTLGLAGGDDEQFF.

The V and J genes are TRBV7-8 and TRBJ1-6; D unresolved. The CDR3 length is 14 residues. Germline V gene lookup returns CDR1 SGHVS and CDR2 FQNEAQ. Trimming cost V 1 base and J 5 bases, with 6 bases left between them. In DNA form, the CDR3 reads TGTGCCAGCAGCTTAGTCAGGCATAATTCACCCCTCCACTTT. Encoded protein: CASSLVRHNSPLHF.

The chain links TRBV12-3 or TRBV12-4 to TRBJ1-5, with TRBD1 as a possible D gene (5 bases). This CDR3 region has 14 residues. V shed 3 bases and J shed 0 bases, with 6 bases lying between them. Here the CDR3 reads CASSLGPSNQPQHF. The CDR3 DNA sequence: TGTGCCAGCAGTTTGGGACCTAGCAATCAGCCCCAGCATTTT.

This clonotype was seen a handful of times. V usage is TRBV3-1 and J usage is TRBJ2-2; D unclear. This CDR3 is built from 13 residues. Trimming shortened V by 1 base and J by 6 bases, and 6 bases separated the two germline ends. Germline V gene sequence: CDR1 LGHDT, CDR2 YNNKEL (reference sequence). The CDR3 spells CASSQVYAGELFF. The CDR3 nucleotides read TGTGCCAGCAGCCAAGTTTACGCCGGGGAGCTGTTTTTT.

This clonotype occurred a few times. CDR3 DNA sequence: TGTGCCAGCAGCTTGGGGGTCCTCCGGGCTGGGAATGAGCAGTTCTTC. It encodes CASSLGVLRAGNEQFF. The V gene is TRBV5-8, the J gene TRBJ2-1; D is uncertain. V gave up 0 bases and J gave up 7 bases, with 17 bases separating them. The CDR3 contains 16 residues. The germline gives CDR1 SGHTS, CDR2 YDEGEE.

This clonotype was observed a handful of times. V gene TRBV6-2 or TRBV6-3 combines with J gene TRBJ2-5, with a weak D call TRBD2 (6 bases). The CDR3 contains 10 residues. CDR1 and CDR2 from the germline V gene are MNHEY and SVGEGT. V lost 11 bases and J 6 bases, leaving 10 bases between the germline ends. CDR3 DNA sequence: TGTGCCGGGGAGGCAAAGACCCAGTACTTC. Its protein is CAGEAKTQYF.

This clonotype came up a few times. The chain carries TRBV5-1 and TRBJ2-3; D not certain. Germline assignment: CDR1 SGHRS and CDR2 YFSETQ. V lost 1 base to trimming and J lost 6 bases, with 15 bases between them. The CDR3 spans 15 residues. CDR3 coding DNA: TGCGCCAGCAGCTTGAGTTGGGTGTCCAGGGATACGCAGTATTTT. It yields the protein CASSLSWVSRDTQYF.

This clonotype was seen only a few times. The chain recombines TRBV12-3 or TRBV12-4 with TRBJ2-7; possibly TRBD1 or TRBD2 for D (5 bases each). This CDR3 contains 14 residues. The V and J ends lost 6 bases and 2 bases respectively, with 14 bases between them. CDR3 amino acids: CASRPRGGTYEQYF. CDR3 nucleotides: TGTGCCAGCAGGCCCCGTGGGGGAACCTACGAGCAGTACTTC.

This clonotype has a handful of counts. This chain uses TRBV5-1 with TRBJ1-4; D not resolved. V lost 2 bases and J 6 bases, leaving 11 bases between the germline ends. Germline CDR1 and CDR2: SGHRS and YFSETQ. CDR3 length: 14 amino acids. The CDR3 DNA reads as TGCGCCAGCAGCTTCTCCCCCGGCGATGAAAAACTGTTTTTT. Residues: CASSFSPGDEKLFF.

The chain uses TRBV7-2 and TRBJ2-2, with D possibly matching TRBD1 (6 bases). This CDR3 comprises 17 residues. Germline V gives CDR1 SGHTA, CDR2 FQGNSA. Trimming stripped 1 base from V and 6 bases from J, with 18 bases between. The CDR3 loop is CASSLVPGVYVSGELFF. The CDR3 coding sequence is TGTGCCAGCAGCTTAGTCCCAGGGGTTTATGTCTCCGGGGAGCTGTTTTTT.

This clonotype was counted at least ten times. The chain recombines TRBV5-4 with TRBJ1-1, with 7 bases identical to TRBD1. The CDR3 is 14 residues long. The J segment lost 5 bases and the V segment lost 2 bases, leaving 6 bases of the junction unmatched. Germline assignment: CDR1 SGHNT and CDR2 YYREEE (reference sequence). CDR3 nucleotides: TGTGCCAGCAGCTTTACAGGGGAATGGACTGAAGCTTTCTTT. Residues: CASSFTGEWTEAFF.